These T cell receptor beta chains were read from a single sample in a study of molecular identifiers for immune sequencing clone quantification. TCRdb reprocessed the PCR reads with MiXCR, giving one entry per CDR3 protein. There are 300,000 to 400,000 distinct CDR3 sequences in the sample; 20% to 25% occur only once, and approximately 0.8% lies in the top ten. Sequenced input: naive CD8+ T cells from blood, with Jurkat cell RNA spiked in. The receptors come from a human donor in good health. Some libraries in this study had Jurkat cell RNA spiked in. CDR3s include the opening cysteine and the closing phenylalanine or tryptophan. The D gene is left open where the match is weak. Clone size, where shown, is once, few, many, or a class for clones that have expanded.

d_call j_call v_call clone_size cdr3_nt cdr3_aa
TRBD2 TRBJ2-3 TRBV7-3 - TGTGCCAGCAGCCTCAGGACTAGCGGGGCAGATACGCAGTATTTT CASSLRTSGADTQYF
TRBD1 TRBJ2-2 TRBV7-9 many TGTGCCAGCAGCGCGGCCCCTGGGACAGCCATTAAGAACACCGGGGAGCTGTTTTTT CASSAAPGTAIKNTGELFF
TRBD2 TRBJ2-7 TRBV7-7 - TGTGCCAGCAGCCCCGGGACTAGCGGGGGGGCCGAGCAGTACTTC CASSPGTSGGAEQYF
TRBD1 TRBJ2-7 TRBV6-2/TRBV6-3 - TGTGCCAGCAGTTCGACAGGGAAGCAGTACTTC CASSSTGKQYF
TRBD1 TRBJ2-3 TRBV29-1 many TGCAGCGCCCGGGACAGCCTCACAGATACGCAGTATTTT CSARDSLTDTQYF
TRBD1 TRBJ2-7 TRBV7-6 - TGTGCCAGCAGCGAGGGGACAGTTGCGGGCGAGCAGTACTTC CASSEGTVAGEQYF
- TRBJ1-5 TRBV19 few TGTGCCAGTGACCAGGGAGGTCAGCCCCAGCATTTT CASDQGGQPQHF
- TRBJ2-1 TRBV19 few TGTGCCAGTAGTATCTCGGGGTACAATGAGCAGTTCTTC CASSISGYNEQFF
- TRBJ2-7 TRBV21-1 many TGTGCCAGCAGCACCAGGCCAGAAGGGCACTCCTACGAGCAGTACTTC CASSTRPEGHSYEQYF
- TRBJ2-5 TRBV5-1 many TGCGCCAGCAGCTTGGCTGTCAGCACTCCCTTGTACCAAGAGACCCAGTACTTC CASSLAVSTPLYQETQYF
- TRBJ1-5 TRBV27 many TGTGCCAGCAGTTTGTTCAGGGGAGATCAGCCCCAGCATTTT CASSLFRGDQPQHF
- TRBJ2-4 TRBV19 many TGTGCCAGTAGTATAGTTAGCAAAAACATTCAGTACTTC CASSIVSKNIQYF
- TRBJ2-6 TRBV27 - TGTGCCAGCAGCCCAGCCCCGACAGGACCGTCGGGGGCCAACGTCCTGACTTTC CASSPAPTGPSGANVLTF
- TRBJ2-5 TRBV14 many TGTGCCAGCAGCCAAGATAGGGCGGAAATCCAAGAGACCCAGTACTTC CASSQDRAEIQETQYF
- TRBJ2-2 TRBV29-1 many TGCAGCGGGGGACCATACACCGGGGAGCTGTTTTTT CSGGPYTGELFF
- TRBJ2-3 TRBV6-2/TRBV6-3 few TGTGCCAGCAATCGTGCGGGTGGTCCAGATACGCAGTATTTT CASNRAGGPDTQYF
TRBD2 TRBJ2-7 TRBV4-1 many TGCGCCAGCAGCCAAGGAGCGGGGAACACCTACGAGCAGTACTTC CASSQGAGNTYEQYF
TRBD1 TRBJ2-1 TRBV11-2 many TGTGCCAGCAGCTCACCCCAACAGGGGTTCTCCTACAATGAGCAGTTCTTC CASSSPQQGFSYNEQFF
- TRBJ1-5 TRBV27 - TGTGCCAGCAGTTTGCCTCAACAGGGAAGGAGGGCGCCCCAGCATTTT CASSLPQQGRRAPQHF
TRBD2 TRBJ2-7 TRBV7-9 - TGTGCCAGCAGACCTACTAGCGGGGGCTCCTACGAGCAGTACTTC CASRPTSGGSYEQYF
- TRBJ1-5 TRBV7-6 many TGTGCCAGCAGCTTAGAACGCGATAGCAATCAGCCCCAGCATTTT CASSLERDSNQPQHF
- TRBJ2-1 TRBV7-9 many TGTGCCAGCAATGAGCAGTTCTTC CASNEQFF
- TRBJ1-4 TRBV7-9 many TGTGCCAGCAGCACACGGACGGGACTGAATGAAAAACTGTTTTTT CASSTRTGLNEKLFF
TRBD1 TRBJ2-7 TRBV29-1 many TGCAGCGCCAGGACAGGGAGGAGCTACGAGCAGTACTTC CSARTGRSYEQYF
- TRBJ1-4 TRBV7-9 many TGTGCCAGCAGCTTTCCCTATGACAGGAGTGCAACTAATGAAAAACTGTTTTTT CASSFPYDRSATNEKLFF
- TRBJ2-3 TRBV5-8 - TGTGCCAGCAGTCCGCCGTATTTT CASSPPYF
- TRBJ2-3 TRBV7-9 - TGTGCCAGCAGAGGGGGGGGCACCCCAGATACGCAGTATTTT CASRGGGTPDTQYF
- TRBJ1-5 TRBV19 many TGTGCCAGTAGTATCGTAGGGACCGCGCCGCCCCAGCATTTT CASSIVGTAPPQHF
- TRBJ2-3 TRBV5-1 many TGCGCCAGCAGCTTGGAGGGACTGAACACAGATACGCAGTATTTT CASSLEGLNTDTQYF
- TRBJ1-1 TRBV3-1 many TGTGCCAGCAGCCAAGAGGCTGGGCCTAGGGACACTGAAGCTTTCTTT CASSQEAGPRDTEAFF
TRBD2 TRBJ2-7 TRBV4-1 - TGCGCCAGCAGCCAAGATTCGAGACGGGTAGCGGGCTGGAGCTCCTACGAGCAGTACTTC CASSQDSRRVAGWSSYEQYF
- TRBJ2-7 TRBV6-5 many TGTGCCAGCAGTTACTCTACGACTAGCTCCTACGAGCAGTACTTC CASSYSTTSSYEQYF